One T cell receptor (beta chain) is described in this entry. This specimen comes from a study of response to subunit inactivated influenza vaccine. MiXCR, applied by TCRdb to the RT-PCR reads, yields one record per CDR3 protein. This repertoire shows 500,000 or so distinct CDR3 sequences, roughly 9.7% found once; its top ten account for about an eighth. The CDR3 length is 15 residues. Germline lookup yields CDR1 SGHTA and CDR2 FQGNSA. The V gene lost 5 bases and the J gene lost 4 bases, with 12 bases spanning the gap. The sequencing here drew on PBMCs from blood, taken more than 35 days after vaccination. The V call is TRBV7-2, the J call TRBJ1-6; D uncertain. The TCR sequence derives from a man aged 50 to 59 who received an inactivated influenza vaccine. The CDR3 loop reads CASSPRRRYNSPLHF. The CDR3 coding sequence is TGTGCCAGCAGCCCCCGACGGAGGTATAATTCACCCCTCCACTTT.